This T cell receptor (beta chain) was captured in a study of T cell repertoires in cytomegalovirus infection. Study-level information: CMV epitopes used comprised recently identified HLA-C-restricted ones and well-studied HLA-B-restricted ones. Public TCR beta signatures indicated both CMV infection and matching HLA type. General study results and limits: Identification of carriers of CMV plus the relevant HLA was performed using cumulative public TCR beta family frequency. Dominating the ex vivo response were HLA-C-restricted CMV-specific TCR beta clonotypes.

A word on this clonotype: What it binds is not known.

TCRdb passed the reads through MiXCR, listing each CDR3 protein once. Among approximately 390,000 distinct CDR3 sequences listed, about 35% were seen once. Germline V gives CDR1 SGHTA, CDR2 FQGTGA. The length of the CDR3 is 15 residues. V was clipped by 3 bases and J by 2 bases, with 12 bases between them. The input for sequencing was cultured PBMCs, taken from culture after CMV antigen stimulation. The genes are TRBV7-3 and TRBJ2-3; D uncertain. This sequence was found in a human donor in good health (CMV status not recorded). Some clones in this sample may be carry-over from other donors' samples. CDR3 DNA: TGTGCCAGCAGCTTGCCCCCGACAATCACAGATACGCAGTATTTT. It codes for CASSLPPTITDTQYF.